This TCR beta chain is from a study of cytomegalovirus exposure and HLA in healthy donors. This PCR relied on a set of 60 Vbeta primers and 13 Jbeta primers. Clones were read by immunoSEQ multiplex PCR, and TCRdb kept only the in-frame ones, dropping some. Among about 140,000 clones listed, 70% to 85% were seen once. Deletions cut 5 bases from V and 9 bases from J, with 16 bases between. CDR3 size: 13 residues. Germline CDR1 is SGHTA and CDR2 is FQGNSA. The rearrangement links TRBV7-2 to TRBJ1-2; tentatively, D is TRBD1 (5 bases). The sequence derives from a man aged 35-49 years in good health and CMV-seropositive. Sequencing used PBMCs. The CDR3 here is CASSPGVALSYTF. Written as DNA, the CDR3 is TGTGCCAGCAGCCCGGGGGTCGCACTCAGCTACACCTTC.